A single sample gave rise to the 28 T cell receptor beta chains below, sequenced in a study of cytomegalovirus exposure and HLA in healthy donors. A multiplex PCR was run with 60 Vbeta primers and 13 Jbeta primers. TCRdb's copy holds only in-frame clones and misses some; the assay was immunoSEQ multiplex PCR. This sample yields roughly 100,000 clones, of which 60% to 80% are seen a single time; 3.2% belongs to the top ten. The sequenced material came from PBMCs. These receptors were obtained from a man under 40 in good health and CMV-seronegative.

This clone was observed once. The junction differs from germline at one of its ends, possibly a read error. The gene calls are TRBV10-1 and TRBJ2-6; the D gene is possibly TRBD1 (6 bases). The CDR3 has 15 amino acids. From germline, CDR1 is WNHNN and CDR2 SYGVQD (reference sequence). The CDR3 DNA sequence: TGCGCCAGCAGTGAGGGGGGCTCTGGGGCCAACGGCCTGACTTTC. Amino acid sequence: CASSEGGSGANGLTF.

The V gene is TRBV2, the J gene TRBJ1-1, with D unresolved. Germline CDR1 and CDR2: SNHLY and FYNNEI. The CDR3 contains 13 residues. The V end lost 7 bases, the J end lost 5 bases, and 14 bases lay between the germline ends. The CDR3 sequence: CASTGYSDTEAFF. In DNA, the CDR3 is TGTGCCAGCACCGGCTACAGTGATACTGAAGCTTTCTTT. Full variable domain (outside the CDR3, taken from reference TRBV2 and TRBJ1-1): EPEVTQTPSHQVTQMGQEVILRCVPISNHLYFYWYRQILGQKVEFLVSFYNNEISEKSEIFDDQFSVERPDGSNFTLKIRSTKLEDSAMYFCASTGYSDTEAFFGQGTRLTVV.

The chain combines TRBV10-3 with TRBJ1-1; no definite D call. This CDR3 contains 13 residues. Looked up from germline, CDR1 is ENHRY and CDR2 is SYGVKD. Trimming left V 7 bases short and J 3 bases short, with 12 bases between. Here the CDR3 reads CAITRDGDTEAFF. Written as DNA, the CDR3 is TGTGCCATCACCCGGGATGGTGACACTGAAGCTTTCTTT.

J is TRBJ1-1 and V is TRBV7-9; 8 positions match TRBD1. Unmatched junction bases numbered 9, after V lost 5 bases and J lost 4 bases. The CDR3 loop spans 15 amino acids. Per the germline V gene, CDR1 is SEHNR and CDR2 is FQNEAQ (reference sequence). CDR3 sequence: CASSATLTGGTEAFF. DNA of the CDR3: TGTGCCAGCAGCGCTACCTTAACAGGGGGCACTGAAGCTTTCTTT.

The chain recombines TRBV15 with TRBJ2-2; no definite D call. This CDR3 is 14 amino acids long. V was clipped by 0 bases and J by 1 base, with 3 bases between them. Per germline, CDR1 LNHNV and CDR2 YYDKDF (reference sequence). Written as DNA, the CDR3 is TGTGCCACCAGCAGAGACAAGAACACCGGGGAGCTGTTTTTT. Amino acids: CATSRDKNTGELFF.

In the case of this clone: Distinct nucleotide sequences in the sample also encode this CDR3. The V call is TRBV4-2, the J call TRBJ2-3; 7 bases line up with TRBD2. This CDR3 has 16 residues. The junction had 8 bases not matched to a gene; V was cut back by 0 bases and J by 5 bases. CDR1 is LGHNA, CDR2 YNFKEQ, per germline. This CDR3 reads CASSQDLAGARDTQYF. CDR3 DNA sequence: TGTGCCAGCAGCCAAGACCTTGCGGGAGCAAGAGATACGCAGTATTTT.

This clone was counted a few times. This sequence joins TRBV11-3 and TRBJ2-1; 12 bases agree with TRBD2. From germline, CDR1 is SGHNT and CDR2 YENEEA. This CDR3 spans 17 amino acids. Trimming took 3 bases from V and 8 from J; bases not matched to a gene: 11. CDR3 in amino acids: CASSFTGTGTSGYEQFF. CDR3 nucleotides: TGTGCCAGCAGCTTTACCGGGACAGGGACTAGCGGGTATGAGCAGTTCTTC.

This CDR3 is CSVEDYTDTQYF. CDR3 DNA sequence: TGCAGCGTTGAAGACTACACAGATACGCAGTATTTT. The J gene is TRBJ2-3, the V gene TRBV29-1; D gene unclear. The germline V and J ends were trimmed by 0 bases and 2 bases, with 3 bases remaining between them. The CDR3 extends over 12 amino acids. Germline V gene lookup returns CDR1 SQVTM and CDR2 ANQGSEA.

The chain joins TRBV5-6 to TRBJ1-4; possibly TRBD1 for D (5 bases). The germline V gene encodes CDR1 SGHDT and CDR2 YYEEEE. Deletions cut 3 bases from V and 8 bases from J, with 11 bases between. This CDR3 is built from 13 residues. The CDR3: CASSWRGGEKLFF. DNA for the CDR3: TGTGCCAGCAGCTGGCGGGGGGGGGAAAAACTGTTTTTT.

This chain uses TRBV6-5 with TRBJ2-7, with 8 nucleotides matching TRBD1. Germline trimming cut 5 bases from V and 2 bases from J; bases unmatched to any gene: 5. This CDR3 contains 14 residues. CDR1 is MNHEY and CDR2 is SVGAGI in the germline V gene. CDR3 coding DNA: TGTGCCAGCAGTAGACAGGGGTTTGCCTACGAGCAGTACTTC. Protein product: CASSRQGFAYEQYF.

The V call is TRBV28, the J call TRBJ2-7; D perhaps matches TRBD1 (5 bases). Germline values: CDR1 MDHEN, CDR2 SYDVKM. CDR3 length equals 16 residues. V was cut by 4 bases and J by 2 bases, with 18 bases left in between. CDR3 coding DNA: TGTGCCAGCAGTTCCCAGACAGCCCCCCAAACCTACGAGCAGTACTTC. It yields the protein CASSSQTAPQTYEQYF.

As for this clone: An end of the junction does not agree with germline; a read error may underlie this. CDR3 amino acids: CASSLAQRNEQFF. The CDR3 DNA follows: TGTGCTAGCAGCTTAGCGCAGCGGAATGAGCAGTTCTTC. The chain has TRBV7-7 and TRBJ2-1; tentative D call: TRBD2 (5 bases). The germline V gene has CDR1 SSHAT and CDR2 FNYEAQ (reference sequence). The length of the CDR3 is 13 residues.

The chain has TRBV7-9 and TRBJ2-7, with TRBD1 matching 7 bases. The germline CDR1 and CDR2 sequences are SEHNR and FQNEAQ (reference sequence). The CDR3 covers 15 residues. V lost 5 bases, J lost 3 bases, and 10 bases stayed unmatched. CDR3 nucleotide sequence: TGTGCCAGCAGCGAGGGACAGCCCAAACTCTACGAGCAGTACTTC. It encodes CASSEGQPKLYEQYF.

Points on this clone: Other nucleotide sequences from this sample produce the same CDR3. Here the CDR3 DNA reads TGTGCCAGATTAACTGACGGAGCGCCGGACAATGAGCAGTTCTTC. Its translation is CARLTDGAPDNEQFF. The chain is built from TRBV5-3 and TRBJ2-1; D is ambiguous. TRBV5-3 belongs to the ORF category, with a function that is uncertain. The CDR3 covers 15 residues. Trimming cost V 7 bases and J 5 bases, with 19 bases left between them.

Regarding this clone: The same CDR3 also results from other DNA sequences found in this sample. V is TRBV6-1 and J is TRBJ1-5; 8 nucleotides match TRBD1. V was clipped by 6 bases and J by 4 bases; unmatched bases: 8. Germline V gives CDR1 MNHNS, CDR2 SASEGT. The CDR3 sequence is 15 residues long. This CDR3 reads CASSLGDRGNQPQHF. The CDR3 coding sequence is TGTGCCAGCAGCCTTGGAGACAGGGGAAATCAGCCCCAGCATTTT.

This clone was counted a few times. V and J are TRBV6-6 and TRBJ1-2; possible D gene TRBD1, 5 bases. The CDR3 totals 13 residues. Trimming cost V 6 bases and J 6 bases, with 14 bases left between them. Looked up from germline, CDR1 is MNHNY and CDR2 is SVGAGI (reference sequence). CDR3 DNA: TGTGCCAGCAGCCCCATGCAGGGCCATGGCTACACCTTC. Translated: CASSPMQGHGYTF.

This clone has only one observation. This rearrangement joins TRBV5-4 to TRBJ2-3; 8 bases line up with TRBD2. J was trimmed by 8 bases and V by 3 bases; bases with no gene match: 14. The CDR3 has 16 residues. Germline assignment: CDR1 SGHNT and CDR2 YYREEE (reference sequence). Here the CDR3 reads CASSSMVDSGKVTQYF. The CDR3 DNA sequence: TGTGCCAGCAGCTCTATGGTTGATAGCGGGAAGGTTACGCAGTATTTT.

This clone was seen a few times. The V gene is TRBV6-4, the J gene TRBJ1-6; D uncertain. Germline V gene sequence: CDR1 MRHNA, CDR2 SNTAGT. CDR3 size: 13 residues. Trimming removed 2 bases at V and 10 bases at J, with 9 bases between. The CDR3 DNA is TGTGCCAGCAGTGACGGAGGAGAATCACCCCTCCACTTT. Translation: CASSDGGESPLHF.

The V gene is TRBV10-3, the J gene TRBJ2-1; tentative D call: TRBD2 (6 bases). The CDR3 runs to 16 residues. The germline V gene has CDR1 ENHRY and CDR2 SYGVKD. V was pared by 0 bases and J by 3 bases, with 12 bases between. CDR3 region: CAISESVAGSYNEQFF. The DNA for the CDR3 is TGTGCCATCAGTGAGTCTGTTGCGGGGAGCTACAATGAGCAGTTCTTC.

The V gene is TRBV6-6, the J gene TRBJ2-4; TRBD2 matches at 11 bases. The CDR3 covers 14 residues. Germline CDR1 MNHNY, CDR2 SVGAGI (reference sequence). V was clipped by 5 bases and J by 7 bases; unmatched bases: 4. This CDR3 is CASSPSGRTNIQYF. In DNA, the CDR3 is TGTGCCAGCAGTCCTAGCGGGAGGACGAACATTCAGTACTTC.

This clone was detected only a few times. The chain has TRBV4-1 and TRBJ2-7, with TRBD2 matching over 7 bases. Trimming at V came to 4 bases and at J to 2 bases, leaving 2 bases not matched to a gene. The CDR3 spans 13 residues. The V gene's germline CDR1 is MGHRA and CDR2 YSYEKL. The DNA for the CDR3 is TGCGCCAGCAGCCGAGGGACTACCTACGAGCAGTACTTC. Translated: CASSRGTTYEQYF.

The chain carries TRBV11-2 and TRBJ2-7, with D maybe TRBD1 (6 bases). Per the germline V gene, CDR1 is SGHAT and CDR2 is FQNNGV. CDR3 length equals 15 residues. V was pared by 9 bases and J by 3 bases, with 21 bases between. The CDR3 DNA sequence: TGTGCCAGAAGCCTAACAGGGATTTCCTTCTACGAGCAGTACTTC. It is translated as CARSLTGISFYEQYF.

The chain is built from TRBV7-2 and TRBJ2-2; 9 positions agree with TRBD1. CDR3 length: 15 residues. V was pared by 4 bases and J by 5 bases, with 5 bases of the junction left unmatched. In germline, CDR1 is SGHTA, CDR2 FQGNSA. This chain's CDR3 is CASSSGTGFTGELFF. As DNA, the CDR3 is TGTGCCAGCAGCTCTGGGACAGGGTTTACCGGGGAGCTGTTTTTT.

The chain couples TRBV28 to TRBJ2-5, with 8 nucleotides matching TRBD1. J was trimmed by 9 bases and V by 4 bases; bases with no gene match: 4. Germline assignment: CDR1 MDHEN and CDR2 SYDVKM. The CDR3 extends over 12 amino acids. This chain's CDR3 is CASSSGGKAQYF. The CDR3 coding sequence is TGTGCCAGCAGTTCAGGGGGCAAGGCCCAGTACTTC.

The chain carries TRBV9 and TRBJ2-5, with 9 positions matching TRBD2. This CDR3 comprises 13 residues. V lost 6 bases, J lost 5 bases, and 5 bases stayed unmatched. Germline V gives CDR1 SGDLS, CDR2 YYNGEE. The CDR3 reads CASNRLAEETQYF. In nucleotides, the CDR3 is TGTGCCAGCAACCGACTAGCGGAGGAGACCCAGTACTTC.

The rearrangement joins TRBV11-1 to TRBJ2-7, with 7 bases lining up with TRBD1. V lost 5 bases to trimming and J lost 3 bases; unmatched junction nucleotides: 4. Germline V gene lookup returns CDR1 SGHAT and CDR2 FQDESV (reference sequence). This CDR3 comprises 13 residues. CDR3 DNA: TGTGCCAGCAGCCCCGACAGGGACTACGAGCAGTACTTC. Protein: CASSPDRDYEQYF.

V is TRBV6-5 and J is TRBJ2-3; D might be TRBD1 (6 bases). CDR1 and CDR2 from the germline V gene are MNHEY and SVGAGI. The CDR3 sequence is 13 residues long. V lost 5 bases and J lost 5, with 11 bases in between. CDR3 loop: CASSQGLRDTQYF. CDR3 DNA: TGTGCCAGCAGTCAGGGGCTCAGAGATACGCAGTATTTT.

Only a few counts were recorded for this clone. V and J are TRBV6-5 and TRBJ2-1, with 10 bases identical to TRBD1. This CDR3 is built from 15 residues. Germline CDR1 reads MNHEY; CDR2 reads SVGAGI. J lost 3 bases, V lost 4 bases, and 3 bases had no gene match. The CDR3 coding sequence is TGTGCCAGCAGTTTGGGACAGGGGAGCTACAATGAGCAGTTCTTC. Amino acids: CASSLGQGSYNEQFF.